Presented here are 28 T cell receptor beta chains from one specimen sequenced in a study of response to subunit inactivated influenza vaccine. TCRdb analysed the RT-PCR reads with MiXCR anew, one entry per CDR3 protein. The profile shows roughly 650,000 distinct CDR3 sequences, approximately 14% of them singletons. The sequencing here drew on PBMCs from blood, taken about 11 days after vaccination. These receptors were obtained from a man aged 50 to 59 who received an inactivated influenza vaccine.

The chain couples TRBV5-6 to TRBJ1-6, with unresolved D. This CDR3 is built from 14 residues. CDR1 and CDR2 from the germline V gene are SGHDT and YYEEEE. V was shortened by 4 bases and J by 6 bases, with 11 bases between the two germline ends. CDR3 in DNA: TGTGCCAGCAGCCACATATCTGGTAATTCACCCCTCCACTTT. Its protein product is CASSHISGNSPLHF.

The chain uses TRBV4-3 and TRBJ2-1; the D is unclear. Germline V gene lookup returns CDR1 LGHNA and CDR2 YSLEER. The V end lost 0 bases, the J end lost 6 bases, and 12 bases lay between the germline ends. CDR3 size: 15 residues. The CDR3 DNA is TGCGCCAGCAGCCAAGAAGGGTACAGCTCCAATGAGCAGTTCTTC. The encoded protein is CASSQEGYSSNEQFF.

The V and J genes are TRBV18 and TRBJ2-4; no clear D. The CDR3 spans 15 residues. Germline V gene lookup returns CDR1 KGHSH and CDR2 LQKENI. Trimming cost V 2 bases and J 5 bases, with 13 bases left between them. The CDR3 region is CASSPVLGSQNIQYF. CDR3 nucleotides: TGTGCCAGCTCACCAGTTTTAGGCTCCCAAAACATTCAGTACTTC.

This clonotype was observed a few times. The V and J genes are TRBV12-3 or TRBV12-4 and TRBJ2-5; 9 positions match TRBD1. The CDR3 length is 15 residues. Germline trimming cut 1 base from V and 5 bases from J; bases unmatched to any gene: 5. The CDR3 DNA follows: TGTGCCAGCAGTTTAGGGACAGGGGATCAGGAGACCCAGTACTTC. Its protein product is CASSLGTGDQETQYF.

This rearrangement joins TRBV4-2 to TRBJ2-7; D is unresolved. The germline V gene encodes CDR1 LGHNA and CDR2 YNFKEQ. With 2 bases removed from V and 5 bases from J, the gap between germline ends came to 13 bases. The CDR3 runs to 14 residues. CDR3 bases: TGTGCCAGCAGCCAACCTGGCGCCCCCCACGAGCAGTACTTC. Translated: CASSQPGAPHEQYF.

This clonotype appeared a few times. V is TRBV5-1 and J is TRBJ2-1; the match to TRBD2 covers 9 bases. This CDR3 has 15 residues. Germline trimming cut 6 bases from V and 0 bases from J; bases unmatched to any gene: 4. Germline V CDR1 and CDR2: SGHRS, YFSETQ. CDR3 amino acids: CASTLSGSSYNEQFF. The CDR3 DNA follows: TGCGCCAGCACCCTTAGCGGGAGCTCCTACAATGAGCAGTTCTTC.

This clonotype was seen more than once but under ten times. The chain links TRBV28 to TRBJ1-2; TRBD1 aligns across 7 bases. Germline V gene data show CDR1 as MDHEN and CDR2 as SYDVKM. J gave up 7 bases and V 6 bases, and 8 bases lay outside the gene matches. This CDR3 region has 13 residues. The CDR3 DNA reads as TGTGCCAGCAGCTCAGCGGACAGGTCTGGCTACACCTTC. This codes for CASSSADRSGYTF.

V and J are TRBV4-1 and TRBJ2-1, with D unresolved. V dropped 0 bases and J dropped 7 bases, with 13 bases sitting between them. The CDR3 consists of 15 residues. Germline loops: CDR1 MGHRA, CDR2 YSYEKL. The CDR3 nucleotides are TGCGCCAGCAGCCAAGATTTCCGCCTTTTAAATGAGCAGTTCTTC. It specifies CASSQDFRLLNEQFF.

This clonotype appeared many times. The rearrangement uses TRBV6-5 and TRBJ2-7; maybe TRBD2 (5 bases). From germline, CDR1 is MNHEY and CDR2 SVGAGI. The CDR3 has 14 residues. Trimming took off 2 bases at V and 6 bases at J, with 14 bases between the two ends. The CDR3 nucleotides are TGTGCCAGCAGTTACGTAAGGTCGGGGTCCGAGCAGTACTTC. It specifies CASSYVRSGSEQYF.

In its sample, this clonotype was seen many times. The CDR3 is CASRVTGVQPQHF. The CDR3 DNA follows: TGTGCCAGCAGGGTGACAGGGGTGCAGCCCCAGCATTTT. The chain couples TRBV6-1 to TRBJ1-5; 8 bases match TRBD1. CDR3 length equals 13 residues. Germline V gives CDR1 MNHNS, CDR2 SASEGT. The junction had 5 bases not matched to a gene; V was cut back by 6 bases and J by 7 bases.

This clonotype has a handful of counts. The chain is built from TRBV11-2 and TRBJ2-1, with TRBD2 matching 8 bases. The CDR3 extends over 19 amino acids. CDR1 SGHAT and CDR2 FQNNGV come from the germline V gene. The V and J ends lost 4 bases and 0 bases, in that order; junction bases with no gene match: 14. The CDR3 is CASSSRGGSLSSSYNEQFF. The CDR3 DNA sequence: TGTGCCAGCAGCTCCCGGGGGGGCTCTCTCTCGAGCTCCTACAATGAGCAGTTCTTC.

The genes are TRBV24-1 and TRBJ2-6, with TRBD1 identical over 9 bases. The CDR3 is 21 amino acids. The germline V gene has CDR1 KGHDR and CDR2 SFDVKD. The V segment lost 2 bases and the J segment 2 bases; nucleotides outside the gene matches: 15. The CDR3 DNA is TGTGCCACCAGTGATTCTGCCGACTTGGGGACAGGGCGAACTGGGGCCAACGTCCTGACTTTC. Its protein is CATSDSADLGTGRTGANVLTF.

This clonotype turned up a few times. The chain combines TRBV7-6 with TRBJ2-1; 7 bases align to TRBD2. J gave up 4 bases and V 6 bases, and 9 bases lay outside the gene matches. The CDR3 length is 15 residues. Germline V gene sequence: CDR1 SGHVS, CDR2 FNYEAQ. In nucleotides, the CDR3 is TGTGCCAGCAGGGGCGGACTAGAACCTTACAATGAGCAGTTCTTC. The encoded protein is CASRGGLEPYNEQFF.

This clonotype was seen a handful of times. The junction departs from the called germline gene at one end, perhaps through a read error. V gene TRBV4-3 combines with J gene TRBJ2-7, with TRBD1 matching 11 bases. Germline lookup yields CDR1 LGHNA and CDR2 YSLEER. This CDR3 has 15 amino acids. CDR3 protein: CASTQGQGAPYEQYF. Written as DNA, the CDR3 is TGCGCCAGCACCCAAGGACAGGGGGCCCCCTACGAGCAGTACTTC.

The genes are TRBV24-1 and TRBJ2-7; tentatively, D is TRBD1 (5 bases). Germline CDR1 reads KGHDR; CDR2 reads SFDVKD. The V end was cut by 6 bases, the J end by 2 bases, with 16 bases between. CDR3 length: 15 residues. The CDR3 sequence is CATSNDRDGTYEQYF. The CDR3 nucleotides read TGTGCCACCAGTAACGACAGAGACGGAACCTACGAGCAGTACTTC.

This clonotype was recorded a few times. The rearrangement uses TRBV15 and TRBJ2-3; D might be TRBD2 (5 bases). The CDR3 contains 16 residues. Trimming cost V 8 bases and J 2 bases, with 20 bases left between them. Per germline, CDR1 LNHNV and CDR2 YYDKDF (reference sequence). The DNA of the CDR3 is TGTGCCACCGGGGAGACCCAGCTAAGACTCACAGATACGCAGTATTTT. Translated, it gives CATGETQLRLTDTQYF.

The chain recombines TRBV5-4 with TRBJ2-5, with 10 bases identical to TRBD1. Germline assignment: CDR1 SGHNT and CDR2 YYREEE (reference sequence). The CDR3 length is 16 residues. J was trimmed by 2 bases and V by 1 base; bases with no gene match: 5. The CDR3 sequence is CASSLRTGGRQETQYF. The CDR3 region has the DNA TGTGCCAGCAGCTTGCGGACAGGGGGTAGGCAAGAGACCCAGTACTTC.

The chain has TRBV20-1 and TRBJ1-1; D is uncertain. CDR1 and CDR2 from the germline V gene are DFQATT and SNEGSKA (reference sequence). The CDR3 sequence is 12 residues long. Between the trimmed V and J ends, which lost 2 bases and 4 bases, there was a span of 8 bases. The CDR3 coding sequence is TGCAGTGCTAGACACGGGAGCACTGAAGCTTTCTTT. Translation gives CSARHGSTEAFF.

In this sample, this clonotype turned up a few times. This rearrangement joins TRBV7-2 to TRBJ2-7; 9 bases map to TRBD1. Germline CDR1 and CDR2: SGHTA and FQGNSA. The CDR3 consists of 16 residues. After removal of 5 bases from V and 4 bases from J, the junction contained 12 bases not matched to a gene. The CDR3 is CASSPTGGRGYYEQYF. DNA of the CDR3: TGTGCCAGCAGCCCCACAGGGGGCAGGGGTTATTACGAGCAGTACTTC.

This chain connects TRBV3-1 to TRBJ2-2; no clear D. Trimming left V 7 bases short and J 10 bases short, with 10 bases between. The CDR3 is made up of 11 amino acids. CDR1 and CDR2 (germline): LGHDT, YNNKEL (reference sequence). The DNA of the CDR3 is TGTGCCAGCAACCTGGCCGCGGAGCTGTTTTTT. As protein: CASNLAAELFF.

The genes are TRBV10-3 and TRBJ2-7; TRBD2 matches 9 bases. Germline V CDR1 and CDR2: ENHRY, SYGVKD. J lost 2 bases, V lost 10 bases, and 9 bases had no gene match. The CDR3 runs to 14 residues. CDR3 nucleotide sequence: TGTGCCACCCGGTGGGCTAGCGGGACCTACGAGCAGTACTTC. As protein: CATRWASGTYEQYF.

This clonotype was seen repeatedly, ten times or more. This rearrangement joins TRBV5-1 to TRBJ2-1, with 11 bases matching TRBD1. CDR3 size: 14 residues. CDR1 and CDR2 (germline): SGHRS, YFSETQ. Germline trimming cut 3 bases from V and 8 bases from J; bases unmatched to any gene: 4. CDR3 DNA: TGCGCCAGCAGCTCAGGACAGGGGGCGTATGAGCAGTTCTTC. Its translation is CASSSGQGAYEQFF.

This clonotype was found a few times. The gene calls are TRBV5-1 and TRBJ2-3; 9 nucleotides align to TRBD2. The CDR3 runs to 17 residues. Germline CDR1 is SGHRS and CDR2 is YFSETQ. Trimming removed 1 base from V and 3 bases from J; junction bases left unmatched: 9. Here the CDR3 reads CASSLLYAGGRTDTQYF. The CDR3, as DNA: TGCGCCAGCAGCTTGCTGTATGCGGGGGGGCGTACAGATACGCAGTATTTT.

This clonotype was counted only a few times. V is TRBV7-2 and J is TRBJ1-2, with D possibly being TRBD1 (5 bases). The V gene's germline CDR1 is SGHTA and CDR2 FQGNSA. The V end was cut by 5 bases, the J end by 4 bases, with 14 bases between. This CDR3 is built from 14 residues. The CDR3 DNA follows: TGTGCCAGCAGCCCAACTGGGGGTGTCTATGGCTACACCTTC. This translates into CASSPTGGVYGYTF.

The CDR3 region is CASSQANSPLHF. DNA of the CDR3: TGTGCCAGCAGTCAAGCCAATTCACCCCTCCACTTT. The rearrangement links TRBV25-1 to TRBJ1-6; D remains ambiguous. The V end lost 5 bases, the J end lost 7 bases, and 6 bases lay between the germline ends. Germline assignment: CDR1 MGHDK and CDR2 SYGVNS. This CDR3 region has 12 residues.

The chain couples TRBV28 to TRBJ2-1, with D possibly matching TRBD2 (6 bases). The germline CDR1 and CDR2 sequences are MDHEN and SYDVKM. The V end was cut by 2 bases, the J end by 0 bases, with 11 bases between. This CDR3 contains 16 residues. CDR3 DNA sequence: TGTGCCAGCAGTTTAGGGGACGGGAGCTCCTACAATGAGCAGTTCTTC. Translated, it gives CASSLGDGSSYNEQFF. Combining the CDR3 with reference TRBV28 and TRBJ2-1 gives the whole variable domain DVKVTQSSRYLVKRTGEKVFLECVQDMDHENMFWYRQDPGLGLRLIYFSYDVKMKEKGDIPEGYSVSREKKERFSLILESASTNQTSMYLCASSLGDGSSYNEQFFGPGTRLTVL.

This clonotype was seen just once. The CDR3 region is CASSYTPLAGGPQETQYF. The CDR3 coding sequence is TGTGCCAGCAGCTACACCCCGTTAGCGGGGGGGCCACAAGAGACCCAGTACTTC. The V gene is TRBV11-2, the J gene TRBJ2-5, with TRBD2 identical over 11 bases. The V and J ends lost 4 bases and 2 bases, in that order; junction bases with no gene match: 12. The CDR3 has 18 residues. The germline V gene encodes CDR1 SGHAT and CDR2 FQNNGV.

CDR3 sequence reads: CASTPSGRSGTDTQYF. The CDR3 DNA follows: TGTGCCAGCACCCCATCTGGGCGTTCTGGCACAGATACGCAGTATTTT. This chain joins TRBV7-8 and TRBJ2-3; D gene ambiguous. V was cut by 7 bases and J by 1 base, with 18 bases left in between. Germline lookup yields CDR1 SGHVS and CDR2 FQNEAQ. The CDR3 contains 16 residues.